Listed below are T cell receptor beta chains from one sample, sequenced in a study of shared clonotypes between healthy human individuals. Some clones are missing from TCRdb's copy, which holds only in-frame ones; the method was immunoSEQ multiplex PCR. This sample carries a few hundred thousand clones, roughly 72% of them seen once, and the ten largest clones take around 12%. The sample was PBMCs. Receptor source: a woman in her thirties or forties in good health. Some clones in this sample may be carry-over from other donors' samples. Each CDR3 is given with its conserved first and last residue. A D gene is named only where the DNA matches it firmly. A row's size may be missing; if present it is once, few, many or a size class.

abundance: .; d_gene: .; v_gene: TRBV6-1; j_gene: TRBJ1-1; CDR3nt: TGTGCCAGCAGTCGCTACGGGACGGTCAACACTGAAGCTTTCTTT; CDR3aa: CASSRYGTVNTEAFF
abundance: few; d_gene: .; v_gene: TRBV16; j_gene: TRBJ1-5; CDR3nt: TGTGCCAGCAGCCAAACGGGAGACGGCAATCAGCCCCAGCATTTT; CDR3aa: CASSQTGDGNQPQHF
abundance: .; d_gene: .; v_gene: TRBV30; j_gene: TRBJ2-7; CDR3nt: TGTGCCTGGAGCCCCACAGCAGACTACGAGCAGTACTTC; CDR3aa: CAWSPTADYEQYF
abundance: .; d_gene: .; v_gene: TRBV6-1; j_gene: TRBJ1-5; CDR3nt: TGTGCCAGCAGTGAATGGCTACCCAATCAGCCCCAGCATTTT; CDR3aa: CASSEWLPNQPQHF
abundance: .; d_gene: TRBD2; v_gene: TRBV11-2; j_gene: TRBJ2-1; CDR3nt: TGTGCCAGCAGCGTGGGACTAGCGGGACCCAATGAGCGGTTCTTC; CDR3aa: CASSVGLAGPNERFF
abundance: .; d_gene: .; v_gene: TRBV7-6; j_gene: TRBJ2-7; CDR3nt: TGTGCCAGCAGCTTAGCAATGGTGTCCCACGAGCAGTACTTC; CDR3aa: CASSLAMVSHEQYF
abundance: .; d_gene: .; v_gene: TRBV27; j_gene: TRBJ2-7; CDR3nt: TGTGCCAGCAGTGACTACGGCAGCTCCTACGAGCAGTACTTC; CDR3aa: CASSDYGSSYEQYF
abundance: .; d_gene: TRBD1; v_gene: TRBV2; j_gene: TRBJ2-3; CDR3nt: TGTGCCAGCAGGCCGCCGGGACAGGGCCCAGATACGCAGTATTTT; CDR3aa: CASRPPGQGPDTQYF
abundance: .; d_gene: TRBD1; v_gene: TRBV7-8; j_gene: TRBJ1-6; CDR3nt: TGTGCCAGCAGCTTGGACAGGGGTTATAATTCACCCCTCCACTTT; CDR3aa: CASSLDRGYNSPLHF
abundance: .; d_gene: TRBD1; v_gene: TRBV4-1; j_gene: TRBJ1-4; CDR3nt: TGCGCCAGCAGCCGAGGACAGGGAAGGAATGAAAAACTGTTTTTT; CDR3aa: CASSRGQGRNEKLFF
abundance: .; d_gene: .; v_gene: TRBV18; j_gene: TRBJ2-5; CDR3nt: TGTGCCAGCTCACCACCCTCGGGGGCCGGGGAAGAGACCCAGTACTTC; CDR3aa: CASSPPSGAGEETQYF
abundance: .; d_gene: TRBD2; v_gene: TRBV9; j_gene: TRBJ2-3; CDR3nt: TGTGCCAGCAGCGTAGGGTTTACAGCGGGAGGTAGGACAGATACGCAGTATTTT; CDR3aa: CASSVGFTAGGRTDTQYF
abundance: .; d_gene: TRBD2; v_gene: TRBV10-2; j_gene: TRBJ2-6; CDR3nt: TGCGCCAGCAGGGGTTCCGGGGGGAAGAGCTCTGGGGCCAACGTCCTGACTTTC; CDR3aa: CASRGSGGKSSGANVLTF